A selection of T cell receptor beta chains follows, all from one sample in a study of CD8 T cells in ankylosing spondylitis. TCRdb re-analysed the 5' RACE reads in MiXCR, keeping a single row per CDR3 protein. The sample has 750,000 to 850,000 distinct CDR3 sequences; about an eighth are singletons. The sequencing input was blood, either unsorted or a sorted T cell fraction (not recorded which). The source of these receptors is a male donor with ankylosing spondylitis. Both conserved end residues are part of each CDR3. Size values are once, few and many counts, or a class for expanded clones, and some rows have none.

>TRBV12-3/TRBV12-4|TRBJ2-3|few
CASSLDDTQYF
>TRBV7-2|TRBJ2-1|few
CASSRQGARYNEQFF
>TRBV20-1|TRBJ2-2|.
CCARDLVRGGTGELFF
>TRBV5-1|TRBJ2-1|many
CASSLIGQLLTYNEQFF
>TRBV29-1|TRBJ2-7|many
CSASLGGVPYEQYF
>TRBV6-1|TRBJ1-4|.
CASTSIQATNEKLFF
>TRBV7-2|TRBJ2-3|.
CASSSLLLAGLPDTQYF
>TRBV12-3/TRBV12-4|TRBJ2-7|.
CASSLNGPAGWDYEQYF
>TRBV10-1|TRBJ2-3|few
CASSDSGFQIQYF
>TRBV5-1|TRBJ2-3|few
CASSFGTGLQVTDTQYF
>TRBV20-1|TRBJ2-7|few
CSAKRPGQGSGEQYF
>TRBV20-1|TRBJ2-7|.
CSARTGQGGYEQYF
>TRBV4-3|TRBJ2-1|few
CASSQDAGEQFF
>TRBV5-1|TRBJ2-5|.
CASRFGGVEETQYF
>TRBV29-1|TRBJ2-1|.
CSVAERGSSYNEQFF
>TRBV10-3|TRBJ2-7|.
CAISERGQGATNRYEQYF
>TRBV6-2/TRBV6-3|TRBJ1-2|few
CASATLLSGYTF
>TRBV5-6|TRBJ1-1|.
CASGGTEAFF
>TRBV7-2|TRBJ1-4|.
CASSPPPGPVEKLFF
>TRBV6-5|TRBJ1-1|many
CASSYIGLGEAFF
>TRBV6-5|TRBJ2-4|once
CASSYSDSVIGRNIQYF
>TRBV7-3|TRBJ2-1|.
CASSPLIGEQFF
>TRBV6-5|TRBJ2-3|.
CASSYEAGVGVTQYF
>TRBV29-1|TRBJ1-2|.
CSVERGRHGYTF
>TRBV11-2|TRBJ2-1|.
CASSRNSHNEQFF
>TRBV20-1|TRBJ2-7|.
CSAVILGHEQYF
>TRBV9|TRBJ1-4|few
CASSSRGQGGEKLFF
>TRBV7-2|TRBJ1-4|.
CASSAPWGAKLFF
>TRBV5-1|TRBJ2-3|.
CASSKRTSGDSTDTQYF
>TRBV28|TRBJ2-7|.
CASSFHRTSGRYYEQYF
>TRBV20-1|TRBJ2-7|few
CSAGHPTSGSYEQYF
>TRBV27|TRBJ2-1|many
CASSSITGSRLDNEQFF
>TRBV6-2/TRBV6-3|TRBJ2-1|few
CASSYSSPSGEQFF
>TRBV29-1|TRBJ2-5|few
CSTLSGQETQYF
>TRBV6-2/TRBV6-3|TRBJ2-7|once
CASSYRLGEQYF
>TRBV20-1|TRBJ2-3|few
CSAIKSGADTQYF
>TRBV18|TRBJ1-2|.
CASFGSAGYTF
>TRBV5-1|TRBJ1-2|.
CASSLPGNNGYTF
>TRBV2|TRBJ2-1|few
CASREGAVYNEQFF
>TRBV9|TRBJ2-7|few
CASSRWGRYYEQYF
>TRBV7-6|TRBJ2-5|.
CASTSRPAETQYF
>TRBV2|TRBJ2-1|.
CTSSPGDRFHSYNEQFF
>TRBV6-1|TRBJ2-2|.
CASTTSGGRTGELFF
>TRBV27|TRBJ2-3|few
CATALAGGTDTQYF